The source of this T cell receptor (beta chain) is a study of blood T cell repertoires in COVID-19. Turning to the study itself: Sites across the United States, Italy and Spain contributed samples from acute and convalescent COVID-19. PBMCs, B-cell-depleted T cells, or T cells provided the cDNA or gDNA that made up the material.

This clone occurred a few times. Germline V gives CDR1 WSHSY, CDR2 SAAADI. The germline V and J ends were trimmed by 7 bases and 1 base, with 14 bases remaining between them. The CDR3 loop spans 16 amino acids. Per the study methods: Counts of nucleated cells, estimated from reference gene primer amplification, were obtained. TCRdb's table, derived via immunoSEQ multiplex PCR, lists solely in-frame clones and lacks some. The V and J calls and clone size come from that table; D and trimming were worked out from the DNA. The table shows 140,000 to 150,000 clones, with around 72% occurring only once. This chain links TRBV10-2 with TRBJ2-6, with D maybe TRBD2 (5 bases). The sample was peripheral blood. The sequence was collected from a woman between 55 and 75 years old with acute or convalescent COVID-19. The CDR3 loop reads CASKGMRESGANVLTF. CDR3 coding DNA: TGCGCCAGCAAAGGGATGAGGGAATCTGGGGCCAACGTCCTGACTTTC.